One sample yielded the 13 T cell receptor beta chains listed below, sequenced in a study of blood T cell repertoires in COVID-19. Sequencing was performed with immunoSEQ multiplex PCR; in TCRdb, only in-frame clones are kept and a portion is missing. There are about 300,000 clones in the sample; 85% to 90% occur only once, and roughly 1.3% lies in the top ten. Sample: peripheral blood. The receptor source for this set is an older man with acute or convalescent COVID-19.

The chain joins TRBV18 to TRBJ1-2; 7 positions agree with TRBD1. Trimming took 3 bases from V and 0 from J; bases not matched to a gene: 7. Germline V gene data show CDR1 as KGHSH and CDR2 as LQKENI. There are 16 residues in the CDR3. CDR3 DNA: TGTGCCAGCTCACCCAAGACAGGGCCTACTAACTATGGCTACACCTTC. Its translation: CASSPKTGPTNYGYTF.

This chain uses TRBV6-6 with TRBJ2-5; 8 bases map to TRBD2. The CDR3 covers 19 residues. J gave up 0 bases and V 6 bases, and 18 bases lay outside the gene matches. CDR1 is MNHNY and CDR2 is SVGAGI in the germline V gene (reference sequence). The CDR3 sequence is CASSYVGSAGEPYQETQYF. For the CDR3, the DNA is TGTGCCAGCAGCTACGTCGGGTCAGCGGGGGAACCGTACCAAGAGACCCAGTACTTC.

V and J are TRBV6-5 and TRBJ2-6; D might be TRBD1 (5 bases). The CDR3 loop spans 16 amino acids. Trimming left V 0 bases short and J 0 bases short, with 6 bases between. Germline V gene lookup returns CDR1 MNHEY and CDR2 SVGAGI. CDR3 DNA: TGTGCCAGCAGTTACTCGACAGCCTCTGGGGCCAACGTCCTGACTTTC. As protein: CASSYSTASGANVLTF.

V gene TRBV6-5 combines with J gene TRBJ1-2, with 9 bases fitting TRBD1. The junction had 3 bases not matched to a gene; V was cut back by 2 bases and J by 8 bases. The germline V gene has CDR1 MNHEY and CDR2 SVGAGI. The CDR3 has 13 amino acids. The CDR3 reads CASSYRTGVGYTF. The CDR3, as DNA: TGTGCCAGCAGTTACCGGACAGGGGTGGGCTACACCTTC.

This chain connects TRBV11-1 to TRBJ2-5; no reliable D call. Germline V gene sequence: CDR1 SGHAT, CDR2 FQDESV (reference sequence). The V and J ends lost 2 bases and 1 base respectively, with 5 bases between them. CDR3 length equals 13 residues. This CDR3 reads CASSLSLQETQYF. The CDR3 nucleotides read TGTGCCAGCAGCTTAAGCCTCCAAGAGACCCAGTACTTC.

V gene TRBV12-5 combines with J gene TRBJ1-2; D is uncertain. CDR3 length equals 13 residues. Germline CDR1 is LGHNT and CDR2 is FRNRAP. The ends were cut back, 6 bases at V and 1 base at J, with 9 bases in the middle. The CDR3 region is CASGLGVNYGYTF. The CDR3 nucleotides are TGTGCTAGTGGCCTAGGAGTTAACTATGGCTACACCTTC.

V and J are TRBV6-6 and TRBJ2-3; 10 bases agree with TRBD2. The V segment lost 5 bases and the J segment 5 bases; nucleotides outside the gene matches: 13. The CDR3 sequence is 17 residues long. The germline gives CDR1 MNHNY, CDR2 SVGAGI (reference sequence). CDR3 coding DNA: TGTGCCAGCAGTCTCCTAGGATTAGCGGGGGGAGGAGATACGCAGTATTTT. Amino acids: CASSLLGLAGGGDTQYF.

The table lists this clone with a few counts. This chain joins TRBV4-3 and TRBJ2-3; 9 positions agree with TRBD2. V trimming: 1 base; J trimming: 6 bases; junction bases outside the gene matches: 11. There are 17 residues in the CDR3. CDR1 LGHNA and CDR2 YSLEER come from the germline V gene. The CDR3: CASSQGGGGAREDTQYF. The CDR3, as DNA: TGCGCCAGCAGCCAAGGGGGCGGGGGGGCCCGCGAGGATACGCAGTATTTT.

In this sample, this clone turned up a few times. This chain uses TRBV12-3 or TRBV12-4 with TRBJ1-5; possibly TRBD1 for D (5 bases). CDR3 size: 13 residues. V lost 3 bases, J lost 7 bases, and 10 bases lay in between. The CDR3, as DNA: TGTGCCAGCAGTTTGGTGGGGGGACAGCCCCAGCATTTT. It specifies CASSLVGGQPQHF.

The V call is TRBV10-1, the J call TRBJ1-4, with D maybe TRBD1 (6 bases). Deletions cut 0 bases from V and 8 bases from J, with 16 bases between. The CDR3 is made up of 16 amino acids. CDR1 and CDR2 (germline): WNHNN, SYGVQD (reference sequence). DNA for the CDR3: TGCGCCAGCAGTGAGTCGACCGGGACAATCGGGGAAAAACTGTTTTTT. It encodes CASSESTGTIGEKLFF.

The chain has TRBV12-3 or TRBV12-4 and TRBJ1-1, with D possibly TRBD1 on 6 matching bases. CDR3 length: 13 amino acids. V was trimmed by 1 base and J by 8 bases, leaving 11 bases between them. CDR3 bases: TGTGCCAGCAGTTTAGGCTGGACAGAAGAAGCTTTCTTT. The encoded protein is CASSLGWTEEAFF.

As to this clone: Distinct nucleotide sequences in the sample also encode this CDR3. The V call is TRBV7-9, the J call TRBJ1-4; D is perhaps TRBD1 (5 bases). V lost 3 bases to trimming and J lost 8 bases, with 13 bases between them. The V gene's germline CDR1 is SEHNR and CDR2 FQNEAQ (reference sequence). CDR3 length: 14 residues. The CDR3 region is CASSFGTGSEKLFF. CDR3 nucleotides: TGTGCCAGCAGCTTCGGAACAGGTAGCGAAAAACTGTTTTTT.

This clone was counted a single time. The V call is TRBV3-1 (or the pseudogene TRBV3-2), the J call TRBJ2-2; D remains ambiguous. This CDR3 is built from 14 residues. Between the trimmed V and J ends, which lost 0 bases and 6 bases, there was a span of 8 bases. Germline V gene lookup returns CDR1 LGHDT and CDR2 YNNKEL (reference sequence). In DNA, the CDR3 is TGTGCCAGCAGCCAAGATAGTGGTTCCGGGGAGCTGTTTTTT. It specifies CASSQDSGSGELFF.